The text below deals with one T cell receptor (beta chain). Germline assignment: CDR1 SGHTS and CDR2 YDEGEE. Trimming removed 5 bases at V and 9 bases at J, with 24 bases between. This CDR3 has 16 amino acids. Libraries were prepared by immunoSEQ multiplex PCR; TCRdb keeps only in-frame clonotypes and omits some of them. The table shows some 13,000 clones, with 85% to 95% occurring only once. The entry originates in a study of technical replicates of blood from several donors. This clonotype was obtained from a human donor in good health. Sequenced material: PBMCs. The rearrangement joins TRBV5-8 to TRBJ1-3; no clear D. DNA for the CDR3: TGTGCCAGCAGTTTCCCTCCTTCCGGCGCGGTTGGCACCATATATTTT. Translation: CASSFPPSGAVGTIYF.